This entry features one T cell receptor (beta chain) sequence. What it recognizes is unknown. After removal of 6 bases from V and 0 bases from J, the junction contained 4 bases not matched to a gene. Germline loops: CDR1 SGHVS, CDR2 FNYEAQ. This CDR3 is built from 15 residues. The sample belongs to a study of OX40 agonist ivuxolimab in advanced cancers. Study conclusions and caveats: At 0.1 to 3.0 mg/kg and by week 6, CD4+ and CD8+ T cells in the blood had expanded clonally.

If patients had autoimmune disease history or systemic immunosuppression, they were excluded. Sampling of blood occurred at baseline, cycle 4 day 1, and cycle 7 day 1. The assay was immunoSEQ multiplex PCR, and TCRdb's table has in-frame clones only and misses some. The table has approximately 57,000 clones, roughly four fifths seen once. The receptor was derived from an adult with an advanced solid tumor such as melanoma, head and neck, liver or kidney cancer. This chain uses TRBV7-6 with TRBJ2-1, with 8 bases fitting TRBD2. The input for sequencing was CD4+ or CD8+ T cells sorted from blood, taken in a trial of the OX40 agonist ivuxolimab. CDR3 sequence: CASRPSGGSYNEQFF. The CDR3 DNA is TGTGCCAGCAGGCCGAGCGGGGGCTCCTACAATGAGCAGTTCTTC.